Here is one T cell receptor beta chain with its context. What it recognizes is unknown. This entry is derived from a study of lymphopenia after photon versus proton radiotherapy. Study outcomes and limitations: Better survival with proton therapy was suggested as possible, not demonstrated.

Trimming at V came to 5 bases and at J to 5 bases, leaving 8 bases not matched to a gene. The CDR3 is 14 residues long. The germline V gene has CDR1 WSHSY and CDR2 SAAADI. Repertoires were generated with immunoSEQ multiplex PCR, while TCRdb's copy carries only in-frame clones and drops some. The sample has fewer than 30,000 clones, approximately 90% seen once. This receptor was taken from a man between 45 and 60 years old with gastric cancer. This sequence joins TRBV10-2 and TRBJ1-1, with 7 nucleotides matching TRBD1. The input for sequencing was peripheral blood, taken from a patient treated with photon-based radiotherapy. The CDR3 spells CASSKDREATEAFF. DNA for the CDR3: TGCGCCAGCAGTAAAGACAGGGAAGCGACTGAAGCTTTCTTT.